A single count supports the clone carrying this T cell receptor beta chain. The data were obtained in a study of blood T cell repertoires in COVID-19. About the study: From the United States, Italy and Spain came samples of acute and convalescent COVID-19.

Patients in Seattle were enrolled during active infection, then followed longitudinally. Original analysis: Amplification from reference gene primers served as the basis for estimated nucleated cell counts. Sequencing used immunoSEQ multiplex PCR; TCRdb keeps in-frame clones, though not all of them. V and J calls and clone size are as listed in that table; D and trimming were resolved from the DNA. Of some 69,000 clones listed, about 90% are singletons. The V segment lost 2 bases and the J segment 7 bases; nucleotides outside the gene matches: 3. Germline loops: CDR1 PRHDT, CDR2 FYEKMQ (reference sequence). The CDR3 is 15 residues long.

The chain has TRBV13 and TRBJ2-2; TRBD2 matches at 11 bases. The sequence was obtained from a man aged 50 to 59 with COVID-19, enrolled during active disease. The specimen sequenced was peripheral blood. The CDR3 is CASSLTSGSFGELFF. CDR3 nucleotide sequence: TGTGCCAGCAGCTTAACTAGCGGGAGCTTCGGGGAGCTGTTTTTT.